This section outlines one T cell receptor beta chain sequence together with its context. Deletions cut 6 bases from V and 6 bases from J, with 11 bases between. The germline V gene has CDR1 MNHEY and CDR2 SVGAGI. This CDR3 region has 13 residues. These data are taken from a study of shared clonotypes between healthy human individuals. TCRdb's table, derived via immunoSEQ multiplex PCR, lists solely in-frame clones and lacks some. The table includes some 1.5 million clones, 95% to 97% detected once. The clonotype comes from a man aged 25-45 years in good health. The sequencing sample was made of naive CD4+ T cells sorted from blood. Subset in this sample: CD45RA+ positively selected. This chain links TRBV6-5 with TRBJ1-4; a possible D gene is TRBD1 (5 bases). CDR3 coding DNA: TGTGCCAGCAGCCCCGGGGCGTATGAAAAACTGTTTTTT. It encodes CASSPGAYEKLFF.